Each of the 13 T cell receptor beta chains below was sequenced from the same sample in a study of radiotherapy plus CTLA-4 blockade in lung cancer. The repertoire was sequenced with immunoSEQ multiplex PCR; TCRdb's copy has only in-frame clones and lacks some. The sample contains about 73,000 clones, roughly 84% of which appear only once. This specimen consisted of peripheral blood, obtained from a patient treated with radiotherapy plus ipilimumab. Source of these receptors: a human donor with non-small cell lung cancer that progressed on radiotherapy plus ipilimumab.

This rearrangement joins TRBV2 to TRBJ2-3, with D possibly matching TRBD1 (6 bases). Germline lookup yields CDR1 SNHLY and CDR2 FYNNEI. V was cut by 5 bases and J by 2 bases, with 11 bases left in between. The CDR3 has 14 residues. The CDR3 bases are TGTGCCAGCAGTTTGGGGGCCCCCACAGATACGCAGTATTTT. Translated, it gives CASSLGAPTDTQYF.

The V and J genes are TRBV5-1 and TRBJ2-3; unclear D gene. The CDR3 totals 16 residues. Deletions cut 3 bases from V and 3 bases from J, with 17 bases between. Per germline, CDR1 SGHRS and CDR2 YFSETQ. The DNA of the CDR3 is TGCGCCAGCAGCTCCGACCTGGGGTCCCCTACAGATACGCAGTATTTT. Protein product: CASSSDLGSPTDTQYF.

This clone showed up just once. This sequence joins TRBV6-1 and TRBJ2-3, with 7 bases fitting TRBD1. This CDR3 comprises 15 residues. The V gene end was trimmed by 3 bases and the J gene end by 2 bases; junction bases not matched to a gene: 5. CDR1 and CDR2 from the germline V gene are MNHNS and SASEGT. CDR3 region: CASSEVQGVTDTQYF. CDR3 DNA: TGTGCCAGCAGTGAGGTCCAGGGGGTCACAGATACGCAGTATTTT.

The chain is built from TRBV30 and TRBJ2-7, with TRBD2 identical over 7 bases. This CDR3 region has 14 residues. Trimming removed 5 bases from V and 1 base from J; junction bases left unmatched: 8. Germline V lookup: CDR1 GTSNPN, CDR2 SVGIG (reference sequence). The CDR3 loop is CAWGEGSNSYEQYF. CDR3 nucleotide sequence: TGTGCCTGGGGGGAGGGGTCAAATTCCTACGAGCAGTACTTC.

The gene calls are TRBV7-8 and TRBJ2-1, with D unresolved. The germline V gene has CDR1 SGHVS and CDR2 FQNEAQ. This CDR3 is built from 15 residues. Trimming shortened V by 1 base and J by 6 bases, and 13 bases separated the two germline ends. CDR3 loop: CASSLVFAFTNEQFF. Written as DNA, the CDR3 is TGTGCCAGCAGCTTAGTATTTGCGTTCACCAATGAGCAGTTCTTC.

This rearrangement joins TRBV5-1 to TRBJ2-1; 13 nucleotides agree with TRBD2. There are 15 residues in the CDR3. V lost 5 bases to trimming and J lost 7 bases; unmatched junction nucleotides: 6. CDR1 is SGHRS and CDR2 is YFSETQ in the germline V gene. CDR3 in DNA: TGCGCCAGCAGTTGGACTAGCGGGAGCGGTAATGAGCAGTTCTTC. It specifies CASSWTSGSGNEQFF.

As regards this clone: An end of the junction differs from the germline gene, which may be a read error. CDR3 in amino acids: CATRRREGRLDF. CDR3 nucleotide sequence: TGTGCCACCCGAAGGCGGGAGGGCCGCCTGGACTTC. V is TRBV2 and J is TRBJ2-5; 9 positions match TRBD2. Germline V lookup: CDR1 SNHLY, CDR2 FYNNEI. The CDR3 has 12 residues. Supplemented by reference TRBV2 and TRBJ2-5, the full variable domain reads EPEVTQTPSHQVTQMGQEVILRCVPISNHLYFYWYRQILGQKVEFLVSFYNNEISEKSEIFDDQFSVERPDGSNFTLKIRSTKLEDSAMYFCATRRREGRLDFGPGTRLLVL.

This chain uses TRBV6-5 with TRBJ1-1, with TRBD1 as a possible D gene (5 bases). The CDR3 spans 13 residues. Trimming took off 2 bases at V and 3 bases at J, with 7 bases between the two ends. In germline, CDR1 is MNHEY, CDR2 SVGAGI. CDR3 protein: CASSYMGDTEAFF. The CDR3 bases are TGTGCCAGCAGTTACATGGGGGACACTGAAGCTTTCTTT.

This clone has only a few counts. The chain recombines TRBV7-6 with TRBJ1-5; perhaps TRBD1 as D (5 bases). Germline lookup yields CDR1 SGHVS and CDR2 FNYEAQ. The CDR3 contains 16 residues. The V end lost 5 bases, the J end lost 3 bases, and 17 bases lay between the germline ends. CDR3 DNA sequence: TGTGCCAGCAGCGCTGGGGCGGCGATTCCCAATCAGCCCCAGCATTTT. Protein product: CASSAGAAIPNQPQHF.

This rearrangement joins TRBV6-1 to TRBJ2-1; 7 nucleotides align to TRBD2. CDR1 MNHNS and CDR2 SASEGT come from the germline V gene. Unmatched junction bases numbered 6, after V lost 6 bases and J lost 1 base. CDR3 size: 15 residues. CDR3 amino acids: CASRTSSNSYNEQFF. DNA for the CDR3: TGTGCCAGCAGGACTAGCAGCAATTCCTACAATGAGCAGTTCTTC.

This clone came up a few times. The rearrangement links TRBV6-5 to TRBJ1-4; no definite D call. CDR3 length: 15 residues. V was pared by 0 bases and J by 5 bases, with 10 bases between. CDR1 and CDR2 from the germline V gene are MNHEY and SVGAGI. CDR3 DNA sequence: TGTGCCAGCAGTTACTCGAGATCCATAAATGAAAAACTGTTTTTT. Its translation: CASSYSRSINEKLFF.

The chain carries TRBV4-2 and TRBJ1-4; 7 bases fit TRBD1. CDR1 and CDR2 (germline): LGHNA, YNFKEQ. Trimming cost V 0 bases and J 5 bases; bases outside gene matches: 12. The CDR3 runs 18 residues. CDR3 residues: CASSQDLAGGASNEKLFF. CDR3 nucleotides: TGTGCCAGCAGCCAAGATTTGGCAGGGGGTGCCTCGAATGAAAAACTGTTTTTT.

The chain has TRBV5-1 and TRBJ2-1, with TRBD2 matching over 13 bases. Germline trimming cut 4 bases from V and 2 bases from J; bases unmatched to any gene: 6. The CDR3 contains 17 residues. CDR1 is SGHRS and CDR2 is YFSETQ in the germline V gene. This CDR3 is CASSPGTSGVAYNEQFF. The CDR3 DNA reads TGCGCCAGCAGCCCCGGGACTAGCGGGGTAGCCTACAATGAGCAGTTCTTC.